The clone carrying this T cell receptor beta chain was recorded a few times. Trimming removed 6 bases at V and 9 bases at J, with 9 bases between. The CDR3 runs to 12 residues. This entry belongs to a study of blood T cell repertoires in COVID-19. About the research overall: The study drew acute and convalescent COVID-19 samples from the United States, Italy and Spain. T cells, B-cell-depleted T cells, or PBMCs provided the cDNA or gDNA that served as material.

Original data processing: The assay estimated nucleated cells by amplifying reference gene primers. Method: immunoSEQ multiplex PCR; TCRdb's copy keeps in-frame clones and lacks some. V and J calls and clone size are those listed in that table; D and trimming were worked out from the DNA. The data hold a few hundred thousand clones, with about four fifths observed a single time. The sample taken for sequencing was peripheral blood. The chain joins TRBV12-3 or TRBV12-4 to TRBJ1-6; no reliable D call. The receptor comes from a man younger than 45 who had recovered from COVID-19. The CDR3 nucleotides are TGTGCCAGCAGCCCTTTCCTTTCACCCCTCCACTTT. Translation: CASSPFLSPLHF.